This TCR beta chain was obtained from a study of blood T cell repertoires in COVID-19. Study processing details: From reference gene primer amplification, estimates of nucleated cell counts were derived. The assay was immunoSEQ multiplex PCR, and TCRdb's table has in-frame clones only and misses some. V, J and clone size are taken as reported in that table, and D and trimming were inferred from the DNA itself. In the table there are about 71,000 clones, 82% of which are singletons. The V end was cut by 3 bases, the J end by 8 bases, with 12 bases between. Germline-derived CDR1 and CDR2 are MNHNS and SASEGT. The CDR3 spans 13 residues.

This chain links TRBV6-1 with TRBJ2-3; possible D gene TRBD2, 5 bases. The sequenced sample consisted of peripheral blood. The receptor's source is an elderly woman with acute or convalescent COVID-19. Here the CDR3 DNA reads TGTGCCAGCAGTGAGGCCGCCCGGGGTACGCAGTATTTT. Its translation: CASSEAARGTQYF.